This T cell receptor beta chain came from a study of OX40 agonist ivuxolimab in advanced cancers. Study-wide background: Antecedent anti-PD-1, anti-PD-L1 or anti-CTLA-4 therapy was permissible, with about 40% having received some.

Only in-frame clones appear in the TCRdb table, and some are missing; sequencing was by immunoSEQ multiplex PCR. This repertoire shows more than 45,000 clones, roughly 90% found once; its top ten account for over 6%. Notes on this clone: Its specificity is unknown.

Overall study findings and caveats: Compared with CD4+, CD8+ T cells on average had more expanded clones. Dosing at 0.1 to 3.0 mg/kg was accompanied by clonal expansion of CD4+ and CD8+ blood T cells by week 6.

CDR3 size: 13 residues. V was cut by 2 bases and J by 7 bases, with 8 bases left in between. Germline values: CDR1 KGHSH, CDR2 LQKENI. The clonotype originates from an adult with an advanced solid tumor such as melanoma, head and neck, liver or kidney cancer. The sample consisted of CD4+ or CD8+ T cells sorted from blood, taken in a trial of the OX40 agonist ivuxolimab. The V gene is TRBV18, the J gene TRBJ2-2; the D gene is possibly TRBD2 (5 bases). The CDR3 DNA reads as TGTGCCAGCTCACCAACTAGTATCGGGGAGCTGTTTTTT. Its protein is CASSPTSIGELFF.